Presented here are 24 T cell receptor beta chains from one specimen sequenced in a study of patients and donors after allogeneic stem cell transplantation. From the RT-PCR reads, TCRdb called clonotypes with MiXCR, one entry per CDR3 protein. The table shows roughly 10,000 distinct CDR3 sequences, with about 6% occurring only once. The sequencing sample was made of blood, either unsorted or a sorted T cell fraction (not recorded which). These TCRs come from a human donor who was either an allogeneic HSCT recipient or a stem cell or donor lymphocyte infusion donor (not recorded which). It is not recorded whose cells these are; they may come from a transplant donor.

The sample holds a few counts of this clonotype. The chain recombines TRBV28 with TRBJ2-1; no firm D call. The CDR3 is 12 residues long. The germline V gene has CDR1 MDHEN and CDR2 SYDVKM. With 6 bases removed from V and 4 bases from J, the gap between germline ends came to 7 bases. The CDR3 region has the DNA TGTGCCAGCAGGGACGCGTACAATGAGCAGTTCTTC. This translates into CASRDAYNEQFF.

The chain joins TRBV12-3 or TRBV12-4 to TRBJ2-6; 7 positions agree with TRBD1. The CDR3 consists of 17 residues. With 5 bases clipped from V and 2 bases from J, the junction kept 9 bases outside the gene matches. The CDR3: CASSINLGGPGANVLTF. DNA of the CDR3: TGTGCCAGCAGTATTAACCTAGGGGGCCCTGGGGCCAACGTCCTGACTTTC.

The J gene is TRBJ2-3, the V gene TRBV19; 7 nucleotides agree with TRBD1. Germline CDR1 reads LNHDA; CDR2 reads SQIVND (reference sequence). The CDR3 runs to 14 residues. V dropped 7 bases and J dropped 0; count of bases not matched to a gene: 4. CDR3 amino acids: CASNNRGSTDTQYF. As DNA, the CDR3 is TGTGCCAGTAACAACAGGGGCAGCACAGATACGCAGTATTTT.

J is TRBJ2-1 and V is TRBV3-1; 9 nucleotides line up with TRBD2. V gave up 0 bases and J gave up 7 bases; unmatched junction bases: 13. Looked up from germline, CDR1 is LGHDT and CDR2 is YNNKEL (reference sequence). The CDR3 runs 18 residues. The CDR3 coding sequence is TGTGCCAGCAGCCAAGATCTTTACGGCGGGAGGGGGCTTAATGAGCAGTTCTTC. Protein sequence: CASSQDLYGGRGLNEQFF.

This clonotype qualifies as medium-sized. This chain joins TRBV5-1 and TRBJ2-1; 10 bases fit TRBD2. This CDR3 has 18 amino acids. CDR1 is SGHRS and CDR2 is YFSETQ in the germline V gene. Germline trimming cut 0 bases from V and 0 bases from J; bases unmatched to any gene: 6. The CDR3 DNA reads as TGCGCCAGCAGCTTGGGACTAGCGGGTAGGTTCTCCTACAATGAGCAGTTCTTC. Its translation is CASSLGLAGRFSYNEQFF.

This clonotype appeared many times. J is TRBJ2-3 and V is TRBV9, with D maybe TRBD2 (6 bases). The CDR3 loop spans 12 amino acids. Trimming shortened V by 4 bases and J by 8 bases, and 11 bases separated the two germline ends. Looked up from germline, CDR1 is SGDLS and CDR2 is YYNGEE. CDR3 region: CASSPPGGTQYF. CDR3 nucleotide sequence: TGTGCCAGCAGCCCCCCCGGGGGTACGCAGTATTTT.

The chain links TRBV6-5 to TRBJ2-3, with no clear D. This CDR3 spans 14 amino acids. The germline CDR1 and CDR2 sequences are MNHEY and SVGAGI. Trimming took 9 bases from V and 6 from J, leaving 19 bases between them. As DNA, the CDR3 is TGTGCCAGTTCCCCGAGATGGGTGATGGATACGCAGTATTTT. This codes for CASSPRWVMDTQYF.

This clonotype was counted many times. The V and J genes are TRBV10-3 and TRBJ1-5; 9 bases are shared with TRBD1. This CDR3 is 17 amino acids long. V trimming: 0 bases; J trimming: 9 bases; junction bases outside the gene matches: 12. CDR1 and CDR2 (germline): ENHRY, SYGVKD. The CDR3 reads CAISESGTGSGFAPQHF. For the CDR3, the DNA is TGTGCCATCAGTGAGTCTGGGACAGGGAGCGGATTCGCGCCCCAGCATTTT.

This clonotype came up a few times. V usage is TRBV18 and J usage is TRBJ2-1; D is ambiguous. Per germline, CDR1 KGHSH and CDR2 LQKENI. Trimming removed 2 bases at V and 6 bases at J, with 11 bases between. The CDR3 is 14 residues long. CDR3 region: CASSPVRFINEQFF. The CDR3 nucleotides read TGTGCCAGCTCACCAGTCCGGTTCATCAATGAGCAGTTCTTC.

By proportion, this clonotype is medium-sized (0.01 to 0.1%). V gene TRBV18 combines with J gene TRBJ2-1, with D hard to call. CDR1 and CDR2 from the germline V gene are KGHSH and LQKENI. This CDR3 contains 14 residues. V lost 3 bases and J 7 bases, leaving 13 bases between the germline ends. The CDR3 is CASSPLVLRNEQFF. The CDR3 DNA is TGTGCCAGCTCACCTCTCGTCCTGCGGAATGAGCAGTTCTTC.

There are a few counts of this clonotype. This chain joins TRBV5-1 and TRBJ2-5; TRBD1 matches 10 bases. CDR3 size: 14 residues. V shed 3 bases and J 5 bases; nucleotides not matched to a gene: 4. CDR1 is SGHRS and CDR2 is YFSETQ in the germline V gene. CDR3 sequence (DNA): TGCGCCAGCAGCTGGGGACAGGGGAGCGAGACCCAGTACTTC. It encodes CASSWGQGSETQYF. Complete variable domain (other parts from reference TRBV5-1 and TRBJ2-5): KAGVTQTPRYLIKTRGQQVTLSCSPISGHRSVSWYQQTPGQGLQFLFEYFSETQRNKGNFPGRFSGRQFSNSRSEMNVSTLELGDSALYLCASSWGQGSETQYFGPGTRLLVL.

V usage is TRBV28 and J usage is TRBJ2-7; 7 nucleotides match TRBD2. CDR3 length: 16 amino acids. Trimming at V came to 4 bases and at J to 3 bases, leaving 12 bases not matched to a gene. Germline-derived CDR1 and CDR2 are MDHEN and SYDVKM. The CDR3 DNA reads TGTGCCAGCAGTTCCGCCTCGGCGGGAGACCTCTACGAGCAGTACTTC. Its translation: CASSSASAGDLYEQYF.

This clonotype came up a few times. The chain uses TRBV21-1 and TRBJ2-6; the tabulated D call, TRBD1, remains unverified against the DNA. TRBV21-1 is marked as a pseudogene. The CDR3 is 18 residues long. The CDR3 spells CASSIYLTGTAGANVLTF. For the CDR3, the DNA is TGTGCCAGCAGCATTTACTTGACAGGGACTGCTGGGGCCAACGTCCTGACTTTC.

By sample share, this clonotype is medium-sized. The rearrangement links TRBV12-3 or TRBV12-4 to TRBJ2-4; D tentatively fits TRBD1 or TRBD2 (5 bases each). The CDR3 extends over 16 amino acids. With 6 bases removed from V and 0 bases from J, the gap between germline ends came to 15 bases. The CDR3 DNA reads TGTGCCAGCAGCCTCGGGGCCTTATTAGCCAAAAACATTCAGTACTTC. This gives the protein CASSLGALLAKNIQYF.

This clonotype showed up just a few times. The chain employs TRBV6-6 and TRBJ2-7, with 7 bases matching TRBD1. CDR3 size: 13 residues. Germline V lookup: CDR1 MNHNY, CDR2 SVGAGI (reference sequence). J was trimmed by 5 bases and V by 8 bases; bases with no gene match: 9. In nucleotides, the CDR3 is TGTGCCAGCTACAGACAGGGCACACACGAGCAGTACTTC. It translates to CASYRQGTHEQYF.

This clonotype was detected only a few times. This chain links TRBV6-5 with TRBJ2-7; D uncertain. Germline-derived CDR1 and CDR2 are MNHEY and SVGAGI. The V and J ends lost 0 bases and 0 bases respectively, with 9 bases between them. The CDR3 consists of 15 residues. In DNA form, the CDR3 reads TGTGCCAGCAGTTACTCCATCCAGCCCTCCTACGAGCAGTACTTC. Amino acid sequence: CASSYSIQPSYEQYF.

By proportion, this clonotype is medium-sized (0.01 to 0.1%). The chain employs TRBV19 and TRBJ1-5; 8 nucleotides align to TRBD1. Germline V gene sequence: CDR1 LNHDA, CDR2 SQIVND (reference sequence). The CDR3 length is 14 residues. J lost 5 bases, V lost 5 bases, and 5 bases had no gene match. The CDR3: CASSGQGSYQPQHF. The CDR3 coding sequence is TGTGCCAGTAGTGGACAGGGATCGTATCAGCCCCAGCATTTT.

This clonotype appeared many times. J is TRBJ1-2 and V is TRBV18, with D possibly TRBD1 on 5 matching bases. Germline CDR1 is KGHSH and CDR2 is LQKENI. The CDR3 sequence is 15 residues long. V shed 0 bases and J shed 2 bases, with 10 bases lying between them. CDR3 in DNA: TGTGCCAGCTCACCACCGCAGGGAGACAACTATGGCTACACCTTC. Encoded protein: CASSPPQGDNYGYTF.

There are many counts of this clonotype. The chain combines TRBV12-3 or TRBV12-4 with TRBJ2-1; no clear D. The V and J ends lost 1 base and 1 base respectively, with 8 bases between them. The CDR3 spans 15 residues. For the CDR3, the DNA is TGTGCCAGCAGTTTAGTTAGCATGTCCTACAATGAGCAGTTCTTC. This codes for CASSLVSMSYNEQFF.

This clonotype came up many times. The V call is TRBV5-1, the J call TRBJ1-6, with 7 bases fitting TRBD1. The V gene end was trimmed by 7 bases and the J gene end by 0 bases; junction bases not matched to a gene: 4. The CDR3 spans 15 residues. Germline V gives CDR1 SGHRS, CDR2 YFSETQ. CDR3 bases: TGCGCCAGCGGACAGGAGAGCTCCTATAATTCACCCCTCCACTTT. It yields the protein CASGQESSYNSPLHF.

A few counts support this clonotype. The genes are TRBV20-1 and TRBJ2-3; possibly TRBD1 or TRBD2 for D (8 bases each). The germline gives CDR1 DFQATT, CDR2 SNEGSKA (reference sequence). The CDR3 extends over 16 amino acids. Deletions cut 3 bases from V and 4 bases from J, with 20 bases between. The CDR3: CSARDRTGRGADTQYF. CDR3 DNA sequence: TGCAGTGCTAGGGATCGGACAGGGCGGGGGGCAGATACGCAGTATTTT.

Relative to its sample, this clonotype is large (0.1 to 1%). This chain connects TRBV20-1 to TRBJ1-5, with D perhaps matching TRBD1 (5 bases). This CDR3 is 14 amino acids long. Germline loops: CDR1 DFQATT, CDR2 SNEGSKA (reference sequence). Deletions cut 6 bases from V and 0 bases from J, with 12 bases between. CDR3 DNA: TGCAGTGCACAGGTTATGGGTAGCAATCAGCCCCAGCATTTT. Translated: CSAQVMGSNQPQHF.

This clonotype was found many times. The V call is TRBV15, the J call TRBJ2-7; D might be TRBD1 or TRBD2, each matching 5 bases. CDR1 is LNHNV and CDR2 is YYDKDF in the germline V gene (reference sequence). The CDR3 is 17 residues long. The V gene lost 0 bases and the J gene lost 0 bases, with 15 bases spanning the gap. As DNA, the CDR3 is TGTGCCACCAGCAGAGATAGGGGTGCGGGCAACTCCTACGAGCAGTACTTC. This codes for CATSRDRGAGNSYEQYF.

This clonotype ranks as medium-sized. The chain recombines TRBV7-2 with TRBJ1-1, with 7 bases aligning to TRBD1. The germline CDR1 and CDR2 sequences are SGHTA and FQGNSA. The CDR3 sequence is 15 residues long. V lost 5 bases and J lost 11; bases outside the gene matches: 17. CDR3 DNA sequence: TGTGCCAGCAGCCCTAGGCGACAGGGCATTGGATGGGCTTTCTTT. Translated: CASSPRRQGIGWAFF. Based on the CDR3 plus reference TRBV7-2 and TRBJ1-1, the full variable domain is GAGVSQSPSNKVTEKGKDVELRCDPISGHTALYWYRQSLGQGLEFLIYFQGNSAPDKSGLPSDRFSAERTGGSVSTLTIQRTQQEDSAVYLCASSPRRQGIGWAFFGQGTRLTVV.